This T cell receptor beta chain was obtained from a study of T cells after yellow fever vaccination. Study details: The SMART-Seq v4 Ultra Low Input method served to prepare the low-cell-number fractions. Overall study results and limits: Some clonotypes were seen in both the CD4 and the CD8 compartments. These made up a small share and likely arose from convergent recombination. Booster sampling recovered most clones from primary vaccination (nearly 98% CD4, 80% to 90% CD8).

The CDR3 consists of 15 residues. CDR1 is SGDLS, CDR2 YYNGEE, per germline. The V and J ends lost 0 bases and 1 base respectively, with 10 bases between them. A few counts support this clonotype. The target antigen is unknown. Template switching with 5'RACE generated the TCR cDNA and added a universal primer site and UMIs. Using its own MiXCR run on the 5' RACE reads, TCRdb lists one record per CDR3 protein. The sample consists of 250,000 to 350,000 distinct CDR3 sequences, 8.7% of them appearing once. The specimen was CD4+ T cells sorted from PBMCs, collected 5 days after the yellow fever booster vaccination. This chain joins TRBV9 and TRBJ1-1; D unclear. The origin of this receptor is a man aged 18 to 35 who received the YFV17D yellow fever vaccine. CDR3 amino acids: CASSVAPHENTEAFF. The CDR3 bases are TGTGCCAGCAGCGTAGCTCCGCACGAGAACACTGAAGCTTTCTTT.